The entry below gives a single T cell receptor beta chain sequence along with its context. Antigen unknown. Sample time point: sample taken at primary tumor resection. Whole RNA obtained from tumor, nontumor lung or frozen PBMC underwent sequencing without sorting. The source of the sample is a study of spatial heterogeneity in lung cancer. Study-level results: The study found that expanded intratumoral alpha and beta TCR counts tracked tumor mutation counts.

TCRdb recomputed calls from the 5' RACE reads with MiXCR, one row per CDR3 protein. Among 20,000 to 30,000 distinct CDR3 sequences listed, approximately 9% were seen once. CDR1 MNHNY and CDR2 SVGAGI come from the germline V gene (reference sequence). The CDR3 sequence is 15 residues long. V was clipped by 2 bases and J by 5 bases; unmatched bases: 7. The chain joins TRBV6-6 to TRBJ2-5, with 8 positions matching TRBD1. The material sequenced was lung tumor tissue, taken at surgery. The TCR was taken from a male donor with early-stage non-small cell lung cancer. In nucleotides, the CDR3 is TGTGCCAGCAGTTACCACTCAGGGGGCGGTGAGACCCAGTACTTC. Amino acid sequence: CASSYHSGGGETQYF.